The source of this TCR delta chain is a study of gamma delta lymphoproliferative disorders and STAT genes. Overall study context: At least 50 ng of genomic DNA went into each LymphoTrack Dx TCRG Assay library. For the delta chain, EuroClonality-NGS standard procedure was applied.

Sequencing used genomic DNA taken from PBMCs of patients and controls. The J segment lost 0 bases and the V segment lost 5 bases, leaving 14 bases of the junction unmatched. The CDR3 contains 17 residues. Per the germline V gene, CDR1 is GEAIGNYY and CDR2 is EKD. This clone was detected a few times. The TCRdb record carries a much larger clone's protein, which differs from this DNA's translation at residue 7; a read error is the likely cause, and the protein listed here is the DNA translation. TCRdb re-called the multiplex PCR reads using CATT. The table shows over a thousand delta-chain clones, with less than 3% occurring only once.

This TCR came from a human donor in good health. Sequenced: blood. The V gene is TRDV2, the J gene TRDJ1; TRDD3 matches at 7 bases. CDR3 DNA: TGTGCCTGTGTTCCACTGAGGGATACAGGGGACACCGATAAACTCATCTTT. Protein sequence: CACVPLRDTGDTDKLIF.